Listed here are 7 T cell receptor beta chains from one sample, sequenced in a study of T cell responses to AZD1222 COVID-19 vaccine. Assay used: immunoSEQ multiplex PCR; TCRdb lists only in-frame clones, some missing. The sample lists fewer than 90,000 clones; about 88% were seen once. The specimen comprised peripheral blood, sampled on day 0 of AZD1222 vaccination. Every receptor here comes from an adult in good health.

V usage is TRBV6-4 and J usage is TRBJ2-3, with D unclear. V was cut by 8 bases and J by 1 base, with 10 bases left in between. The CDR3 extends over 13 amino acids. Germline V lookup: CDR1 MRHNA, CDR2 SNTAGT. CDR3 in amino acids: CASGLTRTDTQYF. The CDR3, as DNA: TGTGCCAGCGGGCTTACCCGCACAGATACGCAGTATTTT.

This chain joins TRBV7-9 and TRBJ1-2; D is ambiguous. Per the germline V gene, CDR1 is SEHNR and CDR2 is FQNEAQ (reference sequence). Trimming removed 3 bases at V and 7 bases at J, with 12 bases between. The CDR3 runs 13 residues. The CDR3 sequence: CASSFAASAGYTF. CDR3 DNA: TGTGCCAGCAGCTTTGCCGCGTCAGCTGGCTACACCTTC. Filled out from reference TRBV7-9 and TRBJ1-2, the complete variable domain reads DTGVSQNPRHKITKRGQNVTFRCDPISEHNRLYWYRQTLGQGPEFLTYFQNEAQLEKSRLLSDRFSAERPKGSFSTLEIQRTEQGDSAMYLCASSFAASAGYTFGSGTRLTVV.

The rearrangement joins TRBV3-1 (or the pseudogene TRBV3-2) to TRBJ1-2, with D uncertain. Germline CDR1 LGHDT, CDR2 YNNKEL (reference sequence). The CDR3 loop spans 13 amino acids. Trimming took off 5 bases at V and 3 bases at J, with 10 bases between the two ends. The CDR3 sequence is CASSSEAHYGYTF. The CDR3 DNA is TGTGCCAGCAGCTCCGAGGCCCACTATGGCTACACCTTC.

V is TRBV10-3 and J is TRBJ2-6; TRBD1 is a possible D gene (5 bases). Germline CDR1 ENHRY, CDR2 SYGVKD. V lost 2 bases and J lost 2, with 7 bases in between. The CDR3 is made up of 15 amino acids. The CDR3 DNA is TGTGCCATCAGTGAGGGGGCGGCTGGGGCCAACGTCCTGACTTTC. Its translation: CAISEGAAGANVLTF.

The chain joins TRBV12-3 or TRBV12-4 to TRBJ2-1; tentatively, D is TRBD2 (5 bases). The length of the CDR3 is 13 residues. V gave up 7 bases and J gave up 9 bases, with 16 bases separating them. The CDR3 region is CASNLLETGEQFF. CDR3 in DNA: TGTGCCAGCAACCTACTAGAGACGGGTGAGCAGTTCTTC.

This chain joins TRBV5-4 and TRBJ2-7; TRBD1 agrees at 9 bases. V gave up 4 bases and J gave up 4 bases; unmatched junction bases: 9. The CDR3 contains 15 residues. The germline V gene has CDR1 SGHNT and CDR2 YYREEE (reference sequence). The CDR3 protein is CASSLGTGSNYEQYF. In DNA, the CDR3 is TGTGCCAGCAGCCTCGGGACAGGGAGCAATTACGAGCAGTACTTC.

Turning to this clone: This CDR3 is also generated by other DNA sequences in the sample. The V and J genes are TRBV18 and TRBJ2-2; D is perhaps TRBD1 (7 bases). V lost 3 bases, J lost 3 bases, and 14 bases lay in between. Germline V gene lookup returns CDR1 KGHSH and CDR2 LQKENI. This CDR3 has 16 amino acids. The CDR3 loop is CASSPSRGADTGELFF. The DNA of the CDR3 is TGTGCCAGCTCACCGAGCAGGGGGGCAGACACCGGGGAGCTGTTTTTT.